A single sample is the source of the 27 T cell receptor beta chains below, sequenced in a study of shared clonotypes between healthy human individuals. Produced via immunoSEQ multiplex PCR; TCRdb's table is partial and in-frame only. The sample shows about 1.1 million clones, 75% to 80% of them seen only once. Material for sequencing was memory CD4+ T cells from PBMCs. Subset reported: CD45RA-negative fraction. These receptors all stem from a man between 18 and 29 years old in good health. Some clones in this sample may be carry-over from other donors' samples.

J is TRBJ2-5 and V is TRBV9; D call uncertain. The CDR3 has 14 amino acids. Germline V lookup: CDR1 SGDLS, CDR2 YYNGEE. V was cut by 0 bases and J by 5 bases, with 11 bases left in between. CDR3 amino acids: CASSVASFGETQYF. As DNA, the CDR3 is TGTGCCAGCAGCGTAGCTTCGTTTGGGGAGACCCAGTACTTC. The full variable domain, in which reference TRBV9 and TRBJ2-5 provide the parts outside the CDR3, is DSGVTQTPKHLITATGQRVTLRCSPRSGDLSVYWYQQSLDQGLQFLIQYYNGEERAKGNILERFSAQQFPDLHSELNLSSLELGDSALYFCASSVASFGETQYFGPGTRLLVL.

The rearrangement links TRBV6-1 to TRBJ1-2; TRBD1 might be the D (5 bases). V was cut by 2 bases and J by 5 bases, with 12 bases left in between. The CDR3 runs to 14 residues. CDR1 is MNHNS and CDR2 is SASEGT in the germline V gene. CDR3 DNA: TGTGCCAGCAGTGAATTGGGACCGCAATATGGCTACACCTTC. Amino acid sequence: CASSELGPQYGYTF.

The genes are TRBV18 and TRBJ2-2; D tentatively reads TRBD1 or TRBD2 (5 bases each). This CDR3 contains 16 residues. V was clipped by 1 base and J by 2 bases, with 11 bases between them. CDR1 and CDR2 from the germline V gene are KGHSH and LQKENI. The CDR3 protein is CASSPLGVPNTGELFF. The CDR3 DNA reads as TGTGCCAGCTCACCACTGGGGGTCCCAAACACCGGGGAGCTGTTTTTT.

The chain carries TRBV30 and TRBJ2-1; maybe TRBD1 (6 bases). This CDR3 is built from 11 residues. Trimming took off 0 bases at V and 13 bases at J, with 10 bases between the two ends. Germline V gene sequence: CDR1 GTSNPN, CDR2 SVGIG (reference sequence). The DNA of the CDR3 is TGTGCCTGGAGTGTACAGGGCGTCCAGTTCTTC. Its translation: CAWSVQGVQFF.

With regard to this clone: Additional DNA sequences in this sample encode the identical CDR3. The chain carries TRBV27 and TRBJ1-5, with D possibly being TRBD1 (5 bases). The CDR3 is 12 amino acids. The V end was cut by 2 bases, the J end by 7 bases, with 6 bases between. Germline values: CDR1 MNHEY, CDR2 SMNVEV (reference sequence). The CDR3 DNA sequence: TGTGCCAGCAGTTTACGGGGCCAGCCCCAGCATTTT. It translates to CASSLRGQPQHF.

This clone occurred once. The V call is TRBV6-1, the J call TRBJ2-2; either TRBD1 or TRBD2 may supply D (5 bases each). Trimming removed 6 bases at V and 4 bases at J, with 12 bases between. In germline, CDR1 is MNHNS, CDR2 SASEGT. The CDR3 runs to 14 residues. The CDR3 region has the DNA TGTGCCAGCAGGCCGGGACGAAGCACCGGGGAGCTGTTTTTT. It translates to CASRPGRSTGELFF.

Notes on this clone: Without the conserved terminal phenylalanine or tryptophan, this CDR3 likely stems from a read error. Because the CDR3's place on the DNA is in doubt, the DNA is left out and the CDR3 is given as listed by TCRdb. V usage is TRBV6-5 and J usage is TRBJ1-1. Germline V gives CDR1 MNHEY, CDR2 SVGAGI. The CDR3 is 14 amino acids in total, end residues counted. CDR3 loop: CASSYQLGSSPYEI.

J is TRBJ2-1 and V is TRBV4-2; TRBD2 aligns across 8 bases. V lost 4 bases and J lost 9; bases outside the gene matches: 17. CDR1 LGHNA and CDR2 YNFKEQ come from the germline V gene. The CDR3 runs to 17 residues. As DNA, the CDR3 is TGTGCCAGCAGCCCTCCTTTAATGAGCGGGAGTTTCGGTGAGCAGTTCTTC. This translates into CASSPPLMSGSFGEQFF.

The J gene is TRBJ2-3, the V gene TRBV5-1; 7 positions match TRBD2. With V trimmed by 0 bases and J by 2 bases, 15 bases remained unmatched. CDR3 size: 19 residues. Germline loops: CDR1 SGHRS, CDR2 YFSETQ. CDR3 in DNA: TGCGCCAGCAGCTTGGTGTCTAGCGGTCAACCACTTTCCACAGATACGCAGTATTTT. This translates into CASSLVSSGQPLSTDTQYF. Full variable domain (missing parts from reference TRBV5-1 and TRBJ2-3): KAGVTQTPRYLIKTRGQQVTLSCSPISGHRSVSWYQQTPGQGLQFLFEYFSETQRNKGNFPGRFSGRQFSNSRSEMNVSTLELGDSALYLCASSLVSSGQPLSTDTQYFGPGTRLTVL.

The chain couples TRBV28 to TRBJ1-2; TRBD1 is a possible D gene (5 bases). Germline V gene sequence: CDR1 MDHEN, CDR2 SYDVKM. Deletions cut 4 bases from V and 8 bases from J, with 11 bases between. The CDR3 sequence is 12 residues long. In nucleotides, the CDR3 is TGTGCCAGCAGTTCTCAGGGATACGGCTACACCTTC. It specifies CASSSQGYGYTF.

The chain has TRBV14 and TRBJ2-7; 10 bases agree with TRBD1. Germline trimming cut 4 bases from V and 6 bases from J; bases unmatched to any gene: 3. The germline V gene has CDR1 SGHDN and CDR2 FVKESK. This CDR3 has 13 amino acids. Written as DNA, the CDR3 is TGTGCCAGCAGCCGGGACAGGGGCCTCGAGCAGTACTTC. Amino acids: CASSRDRGLEQYF. The full variable domain, completed using reference TRBV14 and TRBJ2-7, is EAGVTQFPSHSVIEKGQTVTLRCDPISGHDNLYWYRRVMGKEIKFLLHFVKESKQDESGMPNNRFLAERTGGTYSTLKVQPAELEDSGVYFCASSRDRGLEQYFGPGTRLTVT.

This chain joins TRBV28 and TRBJ2-3; possible D gene TRBD2, 6 bases. V shed 6 bases and J shed 1 base, with 17 bases lying between them. CDR3 length: 16 residues. Germline CDR1 and CDR2: MDHEN and SYDVKM. The CDR3, as DNA: TGTGCCAGCAGGGCGGAGGGCCTCGAGGGCACAGATACGCAGTATTTT. This encodes CASRAEGLEGTDTQYF.

This clone was picked up a small number of times. The chain carries TRBV7-3 and TRBJ2-5, with 7 positions matching TRBD2. From germline, CDR1 is SGHTA and CDR2 FQGTGA. The CDR3 totals 13 residues. After removal of 0 bases from V and 5 bases from J, the junction contained 0 bases not matched to a gene. The CDR3 bases are TGTGCCAGCAGCTTAACGCGGGGGGAGACCCAGTACTTC. Its protein is CASSLTRGETQYF.

The CDR3 nucleotides read TGTGCCAGCAGCTCTTATGTGAATGAGCAGTTCTTC. Its translation: CASSSYVNEQFF. The chain couples TRBV14 to TRBJ2-1; D is unresolved. V was cut by 5 bases and J by 7 bases, with 9 bases left in between. Germline lookup yields CDR1 SGHDN and CDR2 FVKESK. This CDR3 is built from 12 residues.

The V call is TRBV5-6, the J call TRBJ2-3; D gene ambiguous. The V and J ends lost 4 bases and 0 bases respectively, with 12 bases between them. The CDR3 totals 15 residues. Germline V gene sequence: CDR1 SGHDT, CDR2 YYEEEE. DNA of the CDR3: TGTGCCAGCAGCCCCGACCCAGCTAGCACAGATACGCAGTATTTT. Translation: CASSPDPASTDTQYF.

Details on this clone: This sample includes further DNA sequences coding for the same CDR3. The chain recombines TRBV5-4 with TRBJ2-1; perhaps TRBD2 as D (5 bases). CDR1 and CDR2 (germline): SGHNT, YYREEE (reference sequence). V was cut by 2 bases and J by 4 bases, with 7 bases left in between. This CDR3 has 13 amino acids. The CDR3 region has the DNA TGTGCCAGCAGCTTCACTAGTTACAATGAGCAGTTCTTC. This codes for CASSFTSYNEQFF.

Note on this clone: A far larger clone differs by one base, so this is likely a read error. This rearrangement joins TRBV7-9 to TRBJ2-2; TRBD2 might be the D (5 bases). Germline V lookup: CDR1 SEHNR, CDR2 FQNEAQ (reference sequence). The V end was cut by 0 bases, the J end by 1 base, with 6 bases between. The CDR3 contains 15 residues. CDR3 DNA: TGTGCCAGCAGCTTAGCCAGCGGGAACACCGGGGAGCTGTTTTTT. It codes for CASSLASGNTGELFF.

The CDR3 sequence is CASSQGAATYNEQFF. As DNA, the CDR3 is TGTGCCAGCAGTCAAGGGGCTGCTACCTACAATGAGCAGTTCTTC. The chain couples TRBV11-3 to TRBJ2-1; TRBD1 is a possible D gene (5 bases). The length of the CDR3 is 15 residues. The germline V gene has CDR1 SGHNT and CDR2 YENEEA. The germline V and J ends were trimmed by 6 bases and 2 bases, with 14 bases remaining between them.

The V and J genes are TRBV6-1 and TRBJ2-1; TRBD2 matches 7 bases. The CDR3 length is 15 residues. Trimming removed 6 bases from V and 6 bases from J; junction bases left unmatched: 11. Germline loops: CDR1 MNHNS, CDR2 SASEGT. In nucleotides, the CDR3 is TGTGCCAGCAGAGCCACGGTACTAGCGTCCAATGAGCAGTTCTTC. The encoded protein is CASRATVLASNEQFF.

The chain links TRBV6-6 to TRBJ2-1, with 11 positions matching TRBD2. The CDR3 has 15 amino acids. V lost 6 bases, J lost 10 bases, and 11 bases stayed unmatched. Germline V CDR1 and CDR2: MNHNY, SVGAGI (reference sequence). DNA for the CDR3: TGTGCCAGCAGGGAGGTAGCGGGAGGGTCGTGGGAGCAGTTCTTC. It codes for CASREVAGGSWEQFF.

J is TRBJ1-2 and V is TRBV5-4, with unresolved D. Germline V gene lookup returns CDR1 SGHNT and CDR2 YYREEE (reference sequence). The V gene lost 3 bases and the J gene lost 0 bases, with 12 bases spanning the gap. This CDR3 has 15 residues. This chain's CDR3 is CASSSPADANYGYTF. The CDR3 DNA sequence: TGTGCCAGCAGCTCGCCTGCGGACGCTAACTATGGCTACACCTTC.

J is TRBJ2-3 and V is TRBV9; D ambiguous. The CDR3 totals 15 residues. V was trimmed by 0 bases and J by 5 bases, leaving 13 bases between them. Germline V CDR1 and CDR2: SGDLS, YYNGEE. CDR3 amino acids: CASSVGVLAGDTQYF. Written as DNA, the CDR3 is TGTGCCAGCAGCGTAGGGGTACTTGCAGGAGATACGCAGTATTTT.

The J gene is TRBJ1-2, the V gene TRBV2, with D hard to call. The V end lost 7 bases, the J end lost 3 bases, and 15 bases lay between the germline ends. The CDR3 extends over 14 amino acids. CDR1 and CDR2 (germline): SNHLY, FYNNEI. The CDR3 bases are TGTGCCAGCACCGAGAGTAAGAGACACTATGGCTACACCTTC. Amino acid sequence: CASTESKRHYGYTF.

This clone turned up a few times. This rearrangement joins TRBV2 to TRBJ2-7; 11 positions match TRBD2. The CDR3 has 15 amino acids. Trimming cost V 6 bases and J 5 bases; bases outside gene matches: 9. CDR1 and CDR2 from the germline V gene are SNHLY and FYNNEI. This CDR3 reads CASSAIAGGSDEQYF. Here the CDR3 DNA reads TGTGCCAGCAGCGCTATAGCGGGAGGGTCCGACGAGCAGTACTTC.

The chain uses TRBV7-2 and TRBJ1-5; D is unclear. The germline CDR1 and CDR2 sequences are SGHTA and FQGNSA. Trimming shortened V by 3 bases and J by 0 bases, and 3 bases separated the two germline ends. This CDR3 has 13 amino acids. The CDR3 bases are TGTGCCAGCAGCTTCGATAGCAATCAGCCCCAGCATTTT. Protein product: CASSFDSNQPQHF.

This clone was detected once. This chain connects TRBV5-1 to TRBJ2-2; 8 bases agree with TRBD1. Germline V lookup: CDR1 SGHRS, CDR2 YFSETQ. The junction had 7 bases not matched to a gene; V was cut back by 0 bases and J by 0 bases. This CDR3 contains 18 residues. The CDR3 region is CASSLVAGGNSNTGELFF. In DNA, the CDR3 is TGCGCCAGCAGCTTGGTGGCAGGGGGCAACTCGAACACCGGGGAGCTGTTTTTT.

The chain joins TRBV30 to TRBJ1-1, with no clear D. The CDR3 runs 14 residues. Germline CDR1 and CDR2: GTSNPN and SVGIG (reference sequence). V was shortened by 4 bases and J by 0 bases, with 12 bases between the two germline ends. Here the CDR3 reads CAWTRGSMNTEAFF. CDR3 bases: TGTGCCTGGACCCGGGGATCCATGAACACTGAAGCTTTCTTT.